Presented here are 22 T cell receptor beta chains from one specimen sequenced in a study of cytomegalovirus exposure and HLA in healthy donors. PCR used 60 Vbeta primers and 13 Jbeta primers. Assay: immunoSEQ multiplex PCR; the TCRdb copy retains only in-frame clones and omits some. The table lists under 150,000 clones, under 70% of them singletons. Source material: PBMCs. These receptors all stem from a man younger than 35 in good health and CMV-seropositive.

The CDR3: CSVDVGAGELFF. CDR3 DNA: TGCAGCGTTGACGTGGGAGCCGGGGAGCTGTTTTTT. This rearrangement joins TRBV29-1 to TRBJ2-2; tentatively, D is TRBD2 (5 bases). The V gene lost 3 bases and the J gene lost 6 bases, with 8 bases spanning the gap. The CDR3 totals 12 residues. From germline, CDR1 is SQVTM and CDR2 ANQGSEA.

This clone was seen more than once but under ten times. The V call is TRBV7-7, the J call TRBJ2-1, with D possibly TRBD2 on 7 matching bases. Trimming stripped 5 bases from V and 8 bases from J, with 13 bases between. CDR3 length: 13 amino acids. Germline values: CDR1 SSHAT, CDR2 FNYEAQ (reference sequence). The chain's CDR3 is CASSRRGADEQFF. The CDR3 DNA sequence: TGTGCCAGCAGCCGACGGGGGGCGGATGAGCAGTTCTTC.

The CDR3 is CATSRDLSISPLHF. The CDR3 bases are TGTGCCACCAGCAGAGATCTAAGTATTTCACCCCTCCACTTT. J is TRBJ1-6 and V is TRBV15, with unresolved D. This CDR3 has 14 residues. CDR1 and CDR2 from the germline V gene are LNHNV and YYDKDF (reference sequence). Trimming left V 0 bases short and J 9 bases short, with 9 bases between.

This clone was seen a few times. The chain is built from TRBV6-4 and TRBJ2-2; the match to TRBD2 covers 7 bases. The trim removed 0 bases at V and 6 bases at J, leaving 4 bases unmatched. The V gene's germline CDR1 is MRHNA and CDR2 SNTAGT. The CDR3 covers 15 residues. The CDR3 sequence is CASSDSSSGAGELFF. DNA of the CDR3: TGTGCCAGCAGTGACTCTTCCAGCGGGGCCGGGGAGCTGTTTTTT.

This chain connects TRBV11-2 to TRBJ1-1; a weak D match, TRBD1 (6 bases). CDR3 size: 14 residues. Germline V gene lookup returns CDR1 SGHAT and CDR2 FQNNGV. V gave up 5 bases and J gave up 1 base, with 11 bases separating them. CDR3: CASSPVRGNTEAFF. For the CDR3, the DNA is TGTGCCAGCAGCCCGGTCAGGGGGAACACTGAAGCTTTCTTT.

CDR3 in amino acids: CASSIPTSGGAGDTQYF. In DNA, the CDR3 is TGTGCCAGTAGTATCCCCACTAGCGGGGGGGCGGGAGATACGCAGTATTTT. The J gene is TRBJ2-3, the V gene TRBV19; 13 bases fit TRBD2. V shed 3 bases, J shed 5 bases, and the junction held 8 bases outside the gene matches. This CDR3 is built from 17 residues. Looked up from germline, CDR1 is LNHDA and CDR2 is SQIVND (reference sequence). Combining the CDR3 with reference TRBV19 and TRBJ2-3 gives the whole variable domain DGGITQSPKYLFRKEGQNVTLSCEQNLNHDAMYWYRQDPGQGLRLIYYSQIVNDFQKGDIAEGYSVSREKKESFPLTVTSAQKNPTAFYLCASSIPTSGGAGDTQYFGPGTRLTVL.

This clone was counted between two and nine times. The chain employs TRBV5-4 and TRBJ2-3, with 12 bases fitting TRBD2. J was trimmed by 4 bases and V by 4 bases; bases with no gene match: 7. There are 16 residues in the CDR3. The V gene's germline CDR1 is SGHNT and CDR2 YYREEE (reference sequence). CDR3 in amino acids: CASSRRTSGVSDTQYF. For the CDR3, the DNA is TGTGCCAGCAGCCGGAGGACTAGCGGGGTGTCAGATACGCAGTATTTT.

The chain combines TRBV6-1 with TRBJ1-1; 9 bases map to TRBD1. J was trimmed by 0 bases and V by 2 bases; bases with no gene match: 22. The CDR3 runs 22 residues. Per the germline V gene, CDR1 is MNHNS and CDR2 is SASEGT. The CDR3 bases are TGTGCCAGCAGTGAAATGACTCCCTTAGTGGACAGGGGATGGTACATGAACACTGAAGCTTTCTTT. Translating it yields CASSEMTPLVDRGWYMNTEAFF.

V and J are TRBV7-9 and TRBJ2-2, with D maybe TRBD1 (6 bases). CDR1 SEHNR and CDR2 FQNEAQ come from the germline V gene (reference sequence). Trimming took off 1 base at V and 8 bases at J, with 17 bases between the two ends. CDR3 length: 16 amino acids. The CDR3 loop is CASSLVGGPPRGELFF. CDR3 DNA: TGTGCCAGCAGCTTAGTTGGGGGCCCCCCTCGAGGGGAGCTGTTTTTT.

The chain carries TRBV7-2 and TRBJ2-7; D may be TRBD2 (6 bases). V was trimmed by 5 bases and J by 4 bases, leaving 12 bases between them. The CDR3 extends over 13 amino acids. Germline CDR1 is SGHTA and CDR2 is FQGNSA. For the CDR3, the DNA is TGTGCCAGCAGCCCCAGGACTATTTACGAGCAGTACTTC. Translating it yields CASSPRTIYEQYF.

V gene TRBV5-1 combines with J gene TRBJ2-1; TRBD2 aligns across 11 bases. Germline V lookup: CDR1 SGHRS, CDR2 YFSETQ. V lost 4 bases to trimming and J lost 7 bases; unmatched junction nucleotides: 4. CDR3 length: 14 amino acids. CDR3 in DNA: TGCGCCAGCAGCCATAGCGGGGGGGCTAATGAGCAGTTCTTC. It is translated as CASSHSGGANEQFF.

V gene TRBV2 combines with J gene TRBJ2-4; no reliable D call. The length of the CDR3 is 13 residues. The germline V gene encodes CDR1 SNHLY and CDR2 FYNNEI. Trimming stripped 6 bases from V and 1 base from J, with 7 bases between. This CDR3 is CASRGEAKNIQYF. CDR3 in DNA: TGTGCCAGCAGGGGCGAGGCCAAAAACATTCAGTACTTC.

The rearrangement joins TRBV2 to TRBJ2-3; a possible D gene is TRBD1 (6 bases). Deletions cut 3 bases from V and 4 bases from J, with 11 bases between. CDR3 size: 14 residues. Germline assignment: CDR1 SNHLY and CDR2 FYNNEI. The CDR3 region is CASSESRGSDTQYF. CDR3 nucleotide sequence: TGTGCCAGCAGTGAGTCCAGGGGCTCAGATACGCAGTATTTT.

V is TRBV2 and J is TRBJ1-3; D unresolved. Germline V lookup: CDR1 SNHLY, CDR2 FYNNEI. This CDR3 spans 18 amino acids. V lost 3 bases and J 9 bases, leaving 27 bases between the germline ends. CDR3 residues: CASSDRRLDRTPRGTIYF. Written as DNA, the CDR3 is TGTGCCAGCAGTGATAGACGCCTCGACCGTACCCCGCGGGGCACCATATATTTT.

This chain joins TRBV5-6 and TRBJ1-2; 11 bases are a match to TRBD1. Losses at the gene ends were 3 bases for V and 8 bases for J; bases not matched to a gene: 6. CDR1 is SGHDT, CDR2 YYEEEE, per germline. The CDR3 extends over 14 amino acids. This chain's CDR3 is CASSWGTGGEGYTF. The CDR3, as DNA: TGTGCCAGCAGCTGGGGGACAGGGGGAGAGGGCTACACCTTC.

J is TRBJ2-3 and V is TRBV15; TRBD2 matches at 9 bases. Per the germline V gene, CDR1 is LNHNV and CDR2 is YYDKDF (reference sequence). With V trimmed by 0 bases and J by 1 base, 5 bases remained unmatched. This CDR3 comprises 17 residues. The CDR3 DNA is TGTGCCACCAGCAGAGATGACCTAGCGGGGCGCACAGATACGCAGTATTTT. This codes for CATSRDDLAGRTDTQYF.

DNA for the CDR3: TGTGCCAGTAGTGGACAGGGGGGGACAGATACGCAGTATTTT. Amino acids: CASSGQGGTDTQYF. The rearrangement uses TRBV19 and TRBJ2-3; TRBD1 aligns across 10 bases. V shed 5 bases, J shed 3 bases, and the junction held 2 bases outside the gene matches. Germline V gene data show CDR1 as LNHDA and CDR2 as SQIVND (reference sequence). The CDR3 contains 14 residues.

This clone was counted a single time. This rearrangement joins TRBV19 to TRBJ2-3, with 10 bases lining up with TRBD2. V shed 7 bases and J 0 bases; nucleotides not matched to a gene: 4. Looked up from germline, CDR1 is LNHDA and CDR2 is SQIVND (reference sequence). This CDR3 contains 15 residues. The CDR3 coding sequence is TGTGCCAGTACCAGCGGGGGGGCAAGCACAGATACGCAGTATTTT. This codes for CASTSGGASTDTQYF.

The V call is TRBV5-1, the J call TRBJ2-3; TRBD1 aligns across 9 bases. CDR1 is SGHRS, CDR2 YFSETQ, per germline. This CDR3 region has 17 residues. The junction had 11 bases not matched to a gene; V was cut back by 4 bases and J by 2 bases. The CDR3 DNA is TGCGCCAGCAGCCAACCAACCGGGACAGGGTACACAGATACGCAGTATTTT. It codes for CASSQPTGTGYTDTQYF. Looking up the rest from reference TRBV5-1 and TRBJ2-3 gives the full variable domain: KAGVTQTPRYLIKTRGQQVTLSCSPISGHRSVSWYQQTPGQGLQFLFEYFSETQRNKGNFPGRFSGRQFSNSRSEMNVSTLELGDSALYLCASSQPTGTGYTDTQYFGPGTRLTVL.

This chain uses TRBV5-1 with TRBJ1-2, with D perhaps TRBD1 (6 bases). Germline assignment: CDR1 SGHRS and CDR2 YFSETQ. CDR3 size: 16 residues. V was shortened by 0 bases and J by 4 bases, with 16 bases between the two germline ends. The CDR3 region has the DNA TGCGCCAGCAGCTTGGGTCCACAGGGATCCGGCTATGGCTACACCTTC. Protein product: CASSLGPQGSGYGYTF.

The chain carries TRBV12-5 and TRBJ2-3, with a possible D match to TRBD1 (5 bases). This CDR3 has 13 residues. The germline V and J ends were trimmed by 3 bases and 4 bases, with 8 bases remaining between them. The V gene's germline CDR1 is LGHNT and CDR2 FRNRAP. DNA of the CDR3: TGTGCTAGTGGTTTTGGGGCCTCAGATACGCAGTATTTT. It codes for CASGFGASDTQYF.

The chain uses TRBV21-1 and TRBJ1-2. TRBV21-1 is noted as a pseudogene. The CDR3 consists of 19 residues. CDR3 in amino acids: CASSPRSTACGTDNYGYTF. The DNA of the CDR3 is TGTGCCAGCAGCCCCCGATCTACGGCGTGCGGGACGGACAACTATGGCTACACCTTC.